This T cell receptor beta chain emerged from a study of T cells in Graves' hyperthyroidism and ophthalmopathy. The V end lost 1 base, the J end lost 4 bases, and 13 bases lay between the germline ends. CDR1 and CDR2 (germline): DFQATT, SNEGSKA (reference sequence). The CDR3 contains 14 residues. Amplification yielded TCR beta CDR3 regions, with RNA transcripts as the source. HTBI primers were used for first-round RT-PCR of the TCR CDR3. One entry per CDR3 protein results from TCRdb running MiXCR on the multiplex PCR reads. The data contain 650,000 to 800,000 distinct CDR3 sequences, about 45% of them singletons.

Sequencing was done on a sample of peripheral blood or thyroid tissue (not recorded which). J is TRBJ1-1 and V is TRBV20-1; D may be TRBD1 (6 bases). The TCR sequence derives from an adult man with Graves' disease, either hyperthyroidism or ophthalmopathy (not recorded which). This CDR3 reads CSARAQGRGTEAFF. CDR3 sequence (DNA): TGCAGTGCTAGAGCTCAGGGGAGGGGCACTGAAGCTTTCTTT.